This T cell receptor beta chain was captured by sequencing in a study of T cell responses to AZD1222 COVID-19 vaccine (TCRdb year 2021). Regarding the study in general: AZD1222 recipients whose second dose came at about 4 weeks and those whose second dose came at about 12 weeks were combined into one group, since spike-specific TCR depth and breadth did not differ between the two schedules. A total of approximately 240 trial participants underwent TCR sequencing, of whom roughly 210 had received two doses of AZD1222 and around 26 had received two doses of the MenACWY control vaccine. Trial participants were enrolled by age into subgroups of 18-55, 56-69 and 70-plus years, and around 150, 28 and 57 TCR-sequenced participants, respectively, were included in these subgroups. Study-wide findings and limitations: Participants were mostly white British, with more females than males. The authors suggested clonal diversity may have been underestimated. The vaccine-associated CD4 TCRs covered the entire spike protein, and the dominant responses fell in regions 160-218 and 743-854. Because no day 14 peak-response samples were available, the repertoires could be characterized only after the peak T cell response. In the small 56-69-year group, the increase in depth fell short of significance, most likely because of low power. Reportedly, close to half of the unique spike-specific TCRs recognized epitopes lying outside the regions that are mutated in the B.1.351 and B.1.1.7 variants. Spike-specific TCR breadth and depth rose significantly after two AZD1222 doses compared with day 0 and with MenACWY recipients. Conclusions about previously exposed vaccinees are limited, since just six AZD1222 recipients were seropositive for SARS-CoV-2 at baseline.

The CDR3 regions of human TCRbeta chains were subjected to immunosequencing. Turning to the authors' computational methods: TCRs in the repertoires were matched against a reference library of SARS-CoV-2-specific TCRs that had been generated with the MIRA antigen-specificity platform. Breadth meant the fraction of unique TCRs that were SARS-CoV-2-associated, whereas depth meant the fraction of total T cells that were SARS-CoV-2-associated. Using the MIRA data, each spike-specific TCR was assigned both to the spike region to which the TCR was reactive and to a CD4 or CD8 class. Log10-transformed breadth and depth values were compared by one-way ANOVA with Sidak's multiple comparisons tests. TCRdb took this table from immuneACCESS and kept in-frame rearrangements with V and J called. Such tables lack part of the clones; where checked against another copy, unresolved V genes explain under half of the gap, and the rest is unexplained. V and J calls and clone size are given by that table; D and trimming were obtained from the DNA. This sample lists 82,000 or so clones; 90% were detected once. The ten largest clonotypes hold about 5.2% of the sample.

Remarks on this clone: The clone's antigen remains unknown. Within one base of it there is no much larger clone, and no base qualities were kept.

The CDR3, from cysteine to phenylalanine, totals 14 residues. Only the CDR3 DNA is retained, 42 bases long and in frame from the first base. The germline V gene supplies CDR1 SGHNT and CDR2 YENEEA. Germline trimming amounts to 3 bases on V and 2 bases on J, with 1 as the count of junction bases outside the gene matches. The sample's time point, from its label and the paper: baseline before first vaccination. Vaccinee samples were obtained from the UK trials COV001 and COV002, which included a single-blind randomized controlled phase 2/3 trial of AZD1222 (ChAdOx1 nCoV-19) in healthy adults. Trial participant PBMC samples were collected at day 0 and day 28 after the second dose for TCRbeta chain sequencing.

Rearrangement joined TRBV11-3 to TRBJ1-1, and 9 junction bases match TRBD1. Sequencing was performed on peripheral blood, taken on day 0 of AZD1222 vaccination. This TCR came from an adult in good health. This receptor has the CDR3 CASSLGQGNTEAFF. The DNA is as follows: TGTGCCAGCAGCTTGGGACAGGGTAACACTGAAGCTTTCTTT. The full variable domain, with segments outside the CDR3 supplied by the reference TRBV11-3 and TRBJ1-1 proteins, appears as EAGVVQSPRYKIIEKKQPVAFWCNPISGHNTLYWYLQNLGQGPELLIRYENEEAVDDSQLPKDRFSAERLKGVDSTLKIQPAELGDSAVYLCASSLGQGNTEAFFGQGTRLTVV.